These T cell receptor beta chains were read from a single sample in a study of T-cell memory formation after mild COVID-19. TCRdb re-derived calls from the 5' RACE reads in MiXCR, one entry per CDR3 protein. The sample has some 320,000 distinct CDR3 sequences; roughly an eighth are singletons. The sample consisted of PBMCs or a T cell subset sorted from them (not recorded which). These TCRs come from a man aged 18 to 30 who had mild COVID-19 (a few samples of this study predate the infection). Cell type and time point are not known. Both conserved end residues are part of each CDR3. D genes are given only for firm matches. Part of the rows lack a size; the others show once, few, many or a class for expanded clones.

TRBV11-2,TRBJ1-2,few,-,TGTGCCAGCAGCTTATCCGGACAGATGAACTATGGCTACACCTTC,CASSLSGQMNYGYTF
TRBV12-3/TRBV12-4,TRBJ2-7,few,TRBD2,TGTGCCAGCAGTTATGGGAGGGGAGGATACGAGCAGTACTTC,CASSYGRGGYEQYF
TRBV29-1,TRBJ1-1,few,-,TGCAGCGGTCGAAAGGGAGAGGGTGTGCGCACTGAAGCTTTCTTT,CSGRKGEGVRTEAFF
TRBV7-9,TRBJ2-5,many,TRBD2,TGTGCCAGCAGCTTAGGGACTAGCGGCCAAGAGACCCAGTACTTC,CASSLGTSGQETQYF
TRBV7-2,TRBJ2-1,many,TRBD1,TGTGCCAGCAGCCTGGACAGGGTCTCCTACAATGAGCAGTTCTTC,CASSLDRVSYNEQFF
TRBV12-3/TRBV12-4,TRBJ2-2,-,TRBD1,TGTGCCAGCAGTTTCCCCGGGGACAGGGGGCGGGGGGAGCTGTTTTTT,CASSFPGDRGRGELFF
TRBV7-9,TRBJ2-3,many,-,TGTGCCAGCAGGGCGAAAAGGCAGGGGAATGCAGATACGCAGTATTTT,CASRAKRQGNADTQYF
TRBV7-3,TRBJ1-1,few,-,TGTGCCAGCAGCTTAACAGGGAGGACCACTGAAGCTTTCTTT,CASSLTGRTTEAFF
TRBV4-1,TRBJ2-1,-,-,TGCGCCAGCAGCCAAGGACCCACTCCCTCTTACAATGAGCAGTTCTTC,CASSQGPTPSYNEQFF
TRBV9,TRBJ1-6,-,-,TGTGCCAGCAGCGTAGATCCAGGGAAAGATTCACCCCTCCACTTT,CASSVDPGKDSPLHF
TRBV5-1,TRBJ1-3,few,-,TGCGCCAGCAGCTTGGAAGGGTCGCGAGGAAACACCATATATTTT,CASSLEGSRGNTIYF
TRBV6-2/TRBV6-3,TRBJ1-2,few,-,TGTGCCAGCAGTCCGGGCCCCTTC,CASSPGPF
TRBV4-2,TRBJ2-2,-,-,TGTGCCAGCAGCCAAGAAGGACTTAACACCGGGGAGCTGTTTTTT,CASSQEGLNTGELFF
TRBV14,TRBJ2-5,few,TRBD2,TGTGCCAGCAGCCCTACCCTTGGTCTAGCGGGGGACCAAGAGACCCAGTACTTC,CASSPTLGLAGDQETQYF
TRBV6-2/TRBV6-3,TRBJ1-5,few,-,TGTGCCAGCACTATCGACAGTTATAGCAATCAGCCCCAGCATTTT,CASTIDSYSNQPQHF
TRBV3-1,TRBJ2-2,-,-,TGTGCCAGCAGCCAACAGGGAAACACCGGGGAGCTGTTTTTT,CASSQQGNTGELFF
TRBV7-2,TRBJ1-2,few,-,TGTGCCAGCAGCTTAGTGGGGGGGGCAGATAGCTACACCTTC,CASSLVGGADSYTF
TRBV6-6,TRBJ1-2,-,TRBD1,TGTGCCAGTACAGGGGGGGCTAACTATGGCTACACCTTC,CASTGGANYGYTF
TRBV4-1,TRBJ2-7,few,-,TGCGCCAGCAGCCAAGGACAGAGGACCTACGAGCAGTACTTC,CASSQGQRTYEQYF
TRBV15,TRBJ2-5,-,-,TGTGCCACCAGCAGATCTCGGGAGACCCAGTACTTC,CATSRSRETQYF
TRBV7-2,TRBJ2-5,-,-,TGTGCCAGCAGCTTATTCGTCGGCCAAGAGACCCAGTACTTC,CASSLFVGQETQYF
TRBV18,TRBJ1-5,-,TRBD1,TGTGCCAGCTCCCGACAGGGTGGAAATAGCAATCAGCCCCAGCATTTT,CASSRQGGNSNQPQHF
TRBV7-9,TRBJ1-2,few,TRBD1,TGTGCCAGCAGCACGACAGGGTATGGCTATGGCTACACCTTC,CASSTTGYGYGYTF
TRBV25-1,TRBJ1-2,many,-,TGTGCCAGCGTCCTCTCCACCGTTGTGAGGGGTGGCTACACCTTC,CASVLSTVVRGGYTF
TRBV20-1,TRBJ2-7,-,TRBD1,TGCAGTGCGCACCGGACAGGTAACCCCTACGAGCAGTACTTC,CSAHRTGNPYEQYF
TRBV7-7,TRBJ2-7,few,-,TGTGCCAGCAGCGCCAGACACGTGGGCCCCTACGAGCAGTACTTC,CASSARHVGPYEQYF
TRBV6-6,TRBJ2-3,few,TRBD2,TGTGCCAGCAGTTCCAAAGCGGGGGAGATAGATACGCAGTATTTT,CASSSKAGEIDTQYF
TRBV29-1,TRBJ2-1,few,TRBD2,TGCAGCGTTTACGGGGGGGGCCGCTCCTACAATGAGCAGTTCTTC,CSVYGGGRSYNEQFF
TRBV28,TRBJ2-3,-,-,TGTGCCAGCAGTTCACTAGGGGGGGGGCCAACAGATACGCAGTATTTT,CASSSLGGGPTDTQYF
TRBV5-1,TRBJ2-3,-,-,TGCGCCAGCACCCGGGCCACGGGGATGGCAGATACGCAGTATTTT,CASTRATGMADTQYF
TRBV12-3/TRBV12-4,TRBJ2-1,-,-,TGTGCCAGCAGTCCCCGGTATCAGTCCTACAATGAGCAGTTCTTC,CASSPRYQSYNEQFF
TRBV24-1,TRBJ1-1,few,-,TGTGCCCCGGGCGGGACTGAAGCTTTCTTT,CAPGGTEAFF
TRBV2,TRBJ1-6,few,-,TGTGCCAGCAGCACCCCGCCGGGGGAAGGGTCACCCCTCCACTTT,CASSTPPGEGSPLHF
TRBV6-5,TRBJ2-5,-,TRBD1,TGTGCCAGCAGCAGACAGGGGGCGAGGGAGACCCAGTACTTC,CASSRQGARETQYF
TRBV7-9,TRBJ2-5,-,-,TGTGCCAGCAGCTCGTCAGGGACCAACCCCCAAGAGACCCAGTACTTC,CASSSSGTNPQETQYF
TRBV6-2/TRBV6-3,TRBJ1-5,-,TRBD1,TGTGCCAGCAGTTACTGGTCGACAGGGGTCGGTCAGCCCAAGCATTTT,CASSYWSTGVGQPKHF
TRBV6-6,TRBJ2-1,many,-,TGTGCCAGCAGTCCCGGGACCGATGAGCAGTTCTTC,CASSPGTDEQFF
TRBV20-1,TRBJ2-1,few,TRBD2,TGCAGTGCGGGTGCGGGGGGCTACAATGAGCAGTTCTTC,CSAGAGGYNEQFF
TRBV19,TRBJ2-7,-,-,TGTGCCAGTAGTATGCGGACGCGCTACGAGCAGTACTTC,CASSMRTRYEQYF
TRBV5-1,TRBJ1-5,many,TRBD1,TGCGCCAGCAGCTTACAGGGGGCGGATCAGCCCCAGCATTTT,CASSLQGADQPQHF
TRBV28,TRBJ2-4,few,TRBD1,TGTGCCAGCAGGGACGGGGACAGGGGAGGGATTCAGTACTTC,CASRDGDRGGIQYF
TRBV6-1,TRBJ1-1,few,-,TGTGCCAGCAGATCCCGGGAGGGGGGCAACACTGAAGCTTTCTTT,CASRSREGGNTEAFF
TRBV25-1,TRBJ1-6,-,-,TGTGCCAGCAGTGAAACCGCCGATCATTATTCACCCCTCCACTTT,CASSETADHYSPLHF
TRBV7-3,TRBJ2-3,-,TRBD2,TGTGCCAGCAGCCCCCGGGCCAGCGGGGGGAATCAAGATACGCAGTATTTT,CASSPRASGGNQDTQYF
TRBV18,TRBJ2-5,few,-,TGTGCCAGCTCACCACCGGCCGTGGGTCAAGAGACCCAGTACTTC,CASSPPAVGQETQYF
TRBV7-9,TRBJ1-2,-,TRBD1,TGTGCCAGCAGCTCGGTGGGGACAGGGGCCTCAAACTATGGCTACACCTTC,CASSSVGTGASNYGYTF
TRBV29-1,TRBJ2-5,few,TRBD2,TGCAGCGTTGATGGGGGTAGCGGGGGAGAGACCCAGTACTTC,CSVDGGSGGETQYF
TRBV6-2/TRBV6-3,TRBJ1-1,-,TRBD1,TGTGCCAGCGCCCGACAGGGGTACGTCACTGAAGCTTTCTTT,CASARQGYVTEAFF
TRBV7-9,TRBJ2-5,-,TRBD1,TGTGCCAGCAGCTCCACCGGGACAGAAAAAGAGACCCAGTACTTC,CASSSTGTEKETQYF